This T cell receptor beta chain is from a study of monozygotic twins with inflammatory bowel disease. Study-wide points: Other individuals had fewer clonotypes in common with IBD patients than with healthy twins, especially with disease activity.

The germline gives CDR1 SGHTA, CDR2 FQGTGA. This CDR3 contains 13 residues. As to this clonotype: What it binds is not known.

TCRdb re-called the 5' RACE reads and gives one entry per CDR3 protein, without DNA. In total, the table holds around 150,000 distinct CDR3 sequences. The clonotype originates from a human donor with ulcerative colitis or Crohn's disease, or a healthy co-twin of an affected twin (not recorded which). The sample consisted of blood. The gene calls are TRBV7-3 and TRBJ2-7; TCRdb lists TRBD2, though no DNA is available to test this call. The chain's CDR3 is CASSPSTVYEQYF.